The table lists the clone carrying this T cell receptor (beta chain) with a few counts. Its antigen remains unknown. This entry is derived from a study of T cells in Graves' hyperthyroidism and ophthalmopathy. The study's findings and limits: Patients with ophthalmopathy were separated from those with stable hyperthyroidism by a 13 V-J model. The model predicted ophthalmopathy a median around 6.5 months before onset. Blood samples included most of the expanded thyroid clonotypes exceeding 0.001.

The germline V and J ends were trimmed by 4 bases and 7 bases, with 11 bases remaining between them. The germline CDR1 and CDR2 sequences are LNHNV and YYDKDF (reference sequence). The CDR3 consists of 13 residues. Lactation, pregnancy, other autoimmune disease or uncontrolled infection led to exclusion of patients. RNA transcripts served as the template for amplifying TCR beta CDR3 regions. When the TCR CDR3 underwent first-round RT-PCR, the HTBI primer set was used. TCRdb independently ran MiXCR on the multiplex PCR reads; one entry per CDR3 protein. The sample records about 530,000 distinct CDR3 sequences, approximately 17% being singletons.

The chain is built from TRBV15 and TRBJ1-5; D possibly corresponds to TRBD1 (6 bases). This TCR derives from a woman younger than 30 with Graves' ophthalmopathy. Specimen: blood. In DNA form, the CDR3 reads TGTGCCACCAGCATGCTCGGACAGCAGCCCCAGCATTTT. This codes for CATSMLGQQPQHF.